This TCR beta chain was retrieved from a study of cytomegalovirus exposure and HLA in healthy donors. A remark on this clone: Its antigen is as yet unknown.

Findings and caveats of the study: Sequences of the TCR beta chain were said to predict the HLA-A and HLA-B alleles of most subjects accurately. It was reported in a later analysis that an Asian-associated ancestry cluster showed fewer N-insertions than the roughly 710-donor mean.

Primers included in the PCR were 60 Vbeta and 13 Jbeta primers. Profiling relied on immunoSEQ multiplex PCR, and the TCRdb table lists in-frame clones only, not all of them. The sample includes 200,000 to 250,000 clones, 85% of them seen just once. Sequencing input: PBMCs. The source is a human donor in good health.

The CDR3 reads CASSQGARGEKEQFF. In DNA form, the CDR3 reads TGCGCCAGCAGCCAAGGGGCCAGGGGAGAAAAAGAGCAGTTCTTC. The rearrangement links TRBV4-1 to TRBJ2-1, with D perhaps matching TRBD1 (6 bases). Trimming took off 1 base at V and 10 bases at J, with 17 bases between the two ends. CDR1 and CDR2 (germline): MGHRA, YSYEKL. CDR3 length: 15 residues.